This record concerns one T cell receptor beta chain sequence. The antigen this receptor binds is unknown. Per-base quality was not reported, and no clone a single base away is much larger than it. The sample comes from a study of cytomegalovirus exposure and HLA in healthy donors (dated by TCRdb to the late 2010s). With respect to the entire study: An earlier analysis of approximately 640 of the donors reported approximately 290 Gb of sequence data and 117 million unique TCR beta sequences from 150 million to 200 million T cells. The genetic ancestry cluster associated with self-reported Caucasian donors included 81% of the roughly 400 genotyped donors. The study aimed to test whether signatures of past pathogen exposure could be identified by cataloging public T cell receptors. A later genetic analysis used genome-wide SNP genotypes for about 65% of the 666 donors, treating that subset as a discovery cohort. Roughly 5 DR-DQ haplotypes were treated as single units for association and clustering because of strong linkage in the cohort. An earlier analysis of about 600 of the donors used high-throughput TCR beta sequencing to judge whether each TCR beta V gene segment behaved as functional or pseudogenic. A later analysis re-examined previously published TCR beta repertoires from over 500 donors and added high-resolution HLA genotyping to investigate patterns of TCR occurrence. Every discovery cohort repertoire had been produced on one sequencing platform. To predict cytomegalovirus infection status, the study brought together high-throughput TCR immunosequencing, statistical association of individual TCRs with disease status, and machine learning. Both class I and class II loci were covered by HLA typing, at four-digit resolution. The study used immunosequencing to profile the T cell repertoires of around 600 subjects and linked those repertoires to cytomegalovirus serostatus. The number of donors typed differed by locus, with roughly 620-640 for A, B, C, DRB1 and DQB1, more than 500 for DQA1, 600 to 610 for DPA1, and over 400 for DPB1. Along with the roughly 710-subject first cohort, a separate validation cohort of over a hundred different subjects was used. In the later analysis, no new phenotypic data were used to find candidate immune exposures; instead, reliance was placed on TCR beta sequences and their occurrence across donors. Donor age, sex, ethnicity and CMV serostatus were compiled alongside the repertoire data. Approximately 300 gigabases of sequencing data and around 80 million unique TCR sequences made up an early release that covered 640 HLA-typed donors. On average, around 240,000 unique TCR beta nucleotide sequences were sequenced per donor among 350 to 400 genotyped donors of the cohort, with roughly 18% of those sequences being non-productive.

The library was generated by the immunoSEQ multiplex PCR assay. A mixture of 60 forward primers for TCR Vbeta segments and 13 reverse primers for TCR Jbeta segments was used in the multiplex PCR. Amplification of the CDR3 region of rearranged TCR beta genes was performed with a multiplex PCR assay on genomic DNA. On the Illumina HiSeq System, the amplified TCR beta libraries were sequenced as 87-base-pair reads. The authors' pipeline ran thus. Across the 500 to 850 repertoires, a later analysis counted some 80 million unique TCR beta chains, around 10 million of which were shared by at least two donors. Raw reads were error-corrected and collapsed into unique sequences by a nearest-neighbor algorithm in which closely related sequences were merged to remove PCR and sequencing errors. V, D and J gene segments were assigned by aligning CDR3 sequences to IMGT reference sequences. For a sequence to be retained, a match of at least six nucleotides was required to both a V gene segment and a J gene segment. Rearrangements were classified as productive when the CDR3 lacked stop codons and remained in frame with V and J, and all other rearrangements were classified as non-productive. Following IMGT convention, CDR3 was defined as the stretch from the second conserved V-encoded cysteine to the conserved J-encoded phenylalanine. Sequences without an unambiguous match to a single V gene segment were excluded from the earlier analysis of almost 600 of the donors. An earlier analysis of fewer than 750 of the donors called V segments functional above 56.7% productive rearrangements and segregating when the between-donor standard deviation exceeded 5%. A statistical classification framework was built for diagnosing cytomegalovirus status from the catalog of TCR beta chain sequences. In a later analysis, TCR nucleotide sequences were compared against IMGT/GENE-DB human TR gene sequences so that V and J genes could be assigned. The TCRdist pipeline was used in a later analysis to assign CDR3 sequences and most-parsimonious VDJ recombination scenarios. In a later analysis, each TCR beta chain was defined by its CDR3 amino acid sequence together with its V-gene family, and reads without a unique V-gene family were excluded. As a way to deal with suspected cross-contamination and a sequencing artifact, a later analysis dropped nearly 600 nucleotide sequences that were highly shared and had low generation probability. For each public chain, a later analysis derived a clonal expansion index from normalized ranks of inferred template counts within each repertoire. In a later analysis, generation probabilities were computed with a VDJ recombination model fitted to out-of-frame rearrangements, and the resulting probabilities were checked against IGoR. Hypergeometric tests were used in a later analysis to score TCR-TCR, TCR-HLA and TCR-CMV co-occurrence, with a repertoire-size bias correction applied to the TCR pairs. In a later analysis, false discovery rates were estimated by permuting HLA or CMV assignments 20 times. A later analysis grouped co-occurring TCRs with DBSCAN, adding TCRdist sequence similarity when clustering within HLA-allele-positive subsets. Repertoires with fewer than 30,000 or more than 120,000 public chains were left out of co-occurrence clustering, as were five repertoires with anomalous nucleotide sharing. Not all clones reach the TCRdb copy of this immuneACCESS table, which keeps in-frame sequences only. Checked studies attribute under half of the gap to unresolved V genes and leave the rest unexplained. D and trimming were read from the DNA, whereas the V and J calls and clone size are those reported in that table. In this sample the table shows nearly 110,000 clones, about 70% of which occur a single time. Less than 3% of the sample rests with the top ten.

According to the germline V gene, CDR1 reads SNHLY and CDR2 reads FYNNEI. The CDR3 spans 15 residues, from the cysteine through the phenylalanine. Of the read, only the CDR3 DNA is kept; its 45 bases are in frame from base 1. Ends trimmed: V by 4 bases, J by 4 bases; bases unmatched to a gene: 9. What the work shows at the level of the full study, not this receptor alone: In an earlier analysis of more than 500 of the donors, most TCR beta V segments appeared in productive rearrangements about 87% or about 30% of the time, broadly matching IMGT annotations. An association between a missense DCLRE1C variant and V-gene and J-gene trimming of TCR beta chains was found in a later genetic analysis and replicated in an independent cohort. The authors suggested that the approach could potentially be extended to other disease states and immunological phenotypes. Several of the top co-occurrence clusters appeared to be linked to parvovirus B19, influenza, CMV and Epstein-Barr virus, according to a later analysis. Roughly uniform sequencing depth across donors was assumed in presence/absence analyses, although this assumption may not hold. The study listed 150 to 200 TCR beta chains as associated with cytomegalovirus. Only TCR beta chains were sequenced in this cohort, and the absence of alpha or paired-chain data limited detectable features. Correlated functional status among segregating V segments might reflect linkage disequilibrium, but an unknown experimental factor could not be ruled out. Compared with the approximately 720-donor mean, donors in an Asian-associated ancestry cluster had fewer N-insertions in productive TCRs, according to a later genetic analysis. Because some donors lacked HLA typing at each locus, the association tests relied only on the typed subset. The 87-base-pair reads could not distinguish some IMGT-functional V segments, including TRBV6-2 and TRBV6-3, so those segments were excluded. The sequencing pipeline was judged likely to have produced a cluster of highly shared sequence variants as a technical artifact. At a false discovery rate of 0.05, a later analysis linked 15,000 to 20,000 TCR beta sequences to specific HLA alleles. Most TCR sequences were seen in very few donors, while some public TCRs were found in many individuals. The classifier was reported to diagnose cytomegalovirus status with high specificity and sensitivity in both the original and validation cohorts. In a later analysis, TCR association rates were found to vary across HLA loci, with the most associated TCRs seen for DRB1 alleles and the fewest for HLA-C alleles. A later analysis found that HLA-associated TCR beta chains were more clonally expanded and had lower generation probabilities than equally common non-associated chains. Assigning TCR associations to individual alleles was difficult when HLA alleles, especially DR and DQ, strongly co-occurred. According to a later analysis, most CMV-associated TCR beta chains appeared to be HLA-restricted, and the HLA associations seemed to be driven largely by CMV exposure. The only immune exposure information available for the cohort was CMV serostatus. Some 16 rarely observed V segments, including chromosome 9 orphons, were excluded from the earlier analysis of approximately 600 of the donors because counts were too low. A further reported finding was that TCR beta sequences accurately predicted the HLA-A and HLA-B alleles for most subjects in the first cohort. In vitro tests confirmed that three of the cytomegalovirus-associated TCR beta chains recognize cytomegalovirus antigens.

In total, roughly 670 healthy bone marrow donors made up the cohort. Cohort members were all nominally healthy when sampled, although unrecorded immune exposures were likely present. The donor was CMV seronegative and was included in the group of 352 seronegative cohort members. A peripheral blood sample was collected from each donor, and TCR beta sequencing was performed on peripheral blood mononuclear cells. The Qiagen DNeasy Blood Extraction Kit was used to extract genomic DNA from the blood cell samples. Recombination connected TRBV2 to TRBJ1-2; TRBD1 agrees with 7 junctional bases. This TCR was recovered from a female donor in good health and CMV-seronegative. Material for sequencing was PBMCs. The CDR3 region reads CASSGRQGISYGYTF. The DNA sequence is given as TGTGCCAGCAGTGGAAGACAGGGAATCTCCTATGGCTACACCTTC.